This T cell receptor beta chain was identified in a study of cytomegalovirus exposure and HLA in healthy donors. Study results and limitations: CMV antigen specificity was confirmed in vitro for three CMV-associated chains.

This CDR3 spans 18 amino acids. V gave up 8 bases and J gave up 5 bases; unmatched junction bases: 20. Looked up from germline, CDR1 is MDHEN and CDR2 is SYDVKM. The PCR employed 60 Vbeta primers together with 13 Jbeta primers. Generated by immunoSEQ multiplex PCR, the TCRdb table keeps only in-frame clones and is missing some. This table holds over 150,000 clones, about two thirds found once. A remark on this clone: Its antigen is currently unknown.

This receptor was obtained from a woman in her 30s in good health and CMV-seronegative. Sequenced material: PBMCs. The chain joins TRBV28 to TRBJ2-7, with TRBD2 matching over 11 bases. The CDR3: CASSPLRGSTSGRNEQYF. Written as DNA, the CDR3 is TGTGCCAGCTCACCATTACGCGGATCTACTAGCGGGAGAAACGAGCAGTACTTC.